The 23 T cell receptor beta chains given below trace back to one sample, sequenced in a study of Ad26.COV2.S vaccination and SARS-CoV-2 variants. Repertoires were generated with immunoSEQ multiplex PCR, while TCRdb's copy carries only in-frame clones and drops some. The sample consists of 200,000 to 300,000 clones, about 83% of them appearing once. Treatment defined: around 19 received Ad26.COV2.S at low or high dose, single or two shots; about 5 received placebo; per-sample allocation not given. Day 63 after the first vaccine or placebo injection was the time point for sampling. Source: peripheral blood, taken in a trial of Ad26.COV2.S vaccine versus placebo. Every receptor here comes from a person aged 18 to 65 who received the Ad26.COV2.S COVID-19 vaccine or a placebo.

The rearrangement links TRBV5-5 to TRBJ2-7; possibly TRBD1 or TRBD2 for D (5 bases each). The CDR3 extends over 14 amino acids. Germline V gene sequence: CDR1 SGHKS, CDR2 YYEKEE (reference sequence). V was shortened by 4 bases and J by 4 bases, with 15 bases between the two germline ends. Here the CDR3 reads CASSVGTAFYEQYF. CDR3 sequence (DNA): TGTGCCAGCAGCGTCGGGACGGCCTTTTACGAGCAGTACTTC.

The genes are TRBV28 and TRBJ1-1, with D possibly TRBD1 on 6 matching bases. The CDR3 has 13 amino acids. The V gene lost 6 bases and the J gene lost 4 bases, with 12 bases spanning the gap. Germline assignment: CDR1 MDHEN and CDR2 SYDVKM. The CDR3 loop is CASSPGQITEAFF. CDR3 bases: TGTGCCAGCAGCCCTGGACAGATCACTGAAGCTTTCTTT.

V and J are TRBV30 and TRBJ2-6; TRBD1 might be the D (5 bases). The germline V and J ends were trimmed by 2 bases and 2 bases, with 7 bases remaining between them. The V gene's germline CDR1 is GTSNPN and CDR2 SVGIG (reference sequence). The CDR3 totals 14 residues. CDR3 sequence (DNA): TGTGCCTGGAGTTTGGGGCCTGGGGCCAACGTCCTGACTTTC. Its protein product is CAWSLGPGANVLTF.

This chain connects TRBV5-1 to TRBJ2-5; 11 nucleotides match TRBD2. This CDR3 comprises 16 residues. V gave up 0 bases and J gave up 5 bases; unmatched junction bases: 6. Germline CDR1 SGHRS, CDR2 YFSETQ. The CDR3 region has the DNA TGCGCCAGCAGCTTGGTTGTTAGCGGGGGGGCGGAGACCCAGTACTTC. It encodes CASSLVVSGGAETQYF.

This clone was counted once. The CDR3 bases are TGTGCCAGCAGCCAAGGTAGGCGGGGCACAGATACGCAGTATTTT. Its protein product is CASSQGRRGTDTQYF. The gene calls are TRBV3-1 (or the pseudogene TRBV3-2) and TRBJ2-3; perhaps TRBD2 as D (5 bases). Looked up from germline, CDR1 is LGHDT and CDR2 is YNNKEL (reference sequence). The V and J ends lost 1 base and 1 base respectively, with 9 bases between them. CDR3 size: 15 residues.

The V and J genes are TRBV5-8 and TRBJ2-6, with TRBD1 identical over 8 bases. After removal of 0 bases from V and 1 base from J, the junction contained 0 bases not matched to a gene. The CDR3 extends over 16 amino acids. Germline V gene lookup returns CDR1 SGHTS and CDR2 YDEGEE. Here the CDR3 DNA reads TGTGCCAGCAGCTTGGGACAGGGGTCTGGGGCCAACGTCCTGACTTTC. Translation: CASSLGQGSGANVLTF.

The gene calls are TRBV11-1 and TRBJ2-7; no clear D. The CDR3 sequence is 13 residues long. CDR1 SGHAT and CDR2 FQDESV come from the germline V gene (reference sequence). V was shortened by 1 base and J by 9 bases, with 13 bases between the two germline ends. CDR3 region: CASSLGPERGQYV. CDR3 DNA sequence: TGTGCCAGCAGCTTAGGGCCAGAGCGAGGGCAGTACGTC.

This chain joins TRBV30 and TRBJ2-7, with D tentatively TRBD1 (6 bases). V lost 4 bases and J lost 3, with 10 bases in between. CDR1 is GTSNPN, CDR2 SVGIG, per germline (reference sequence). The CDR3 sequence is 12 residues long. Here the CDR3 reads CAWTLDSYEQYF. The CDR3 DNA reads as TGTGCCTGGACCTTGGACAGCTACGAGCAGTACTTC.

The V gene is TRBV9, the J gene TRBJ2-7; 8 bases align to TRBD2. The V segment lost 4 bases and the J segment 2 bases; nucleotides outside the gene matches: 5. CDR1 SGDLS and CDR2 YYNGEE come from the germline V gene. The CDR3 spans 14 residues. The CDR3 region is CASSSSGDAYEQYF. CDR3 DNA sequence: TGTGCCAGCAGCAGTAGCGGGGACGCCTACGAGCAGTACTTC.

The chain employs TRBV27 and TRBJ1-2; no clear D gene. Germline CDR1 reads MNHEY; CDR2 reads SMNVEV (reference sequence). Trimming took off 5 bases at V and 0 bases at J, with 19 bases between the two ends. This CDR3 is built from 17 residues. CDR3 sequence (DNA): TGTGCCAGCAGTGCAGGTCTCGCTAAGAGAACTAACTATGGCTACACCTTC. It translates to CASSAGLAKRTNYGYTF.

V and J are TRBV6-1 and TRBJ2-3; 10 nucleotides line up with TRBD1. CDR1 is MNHNS, CDR2 SASEGT, per germline. V lost 3 bases to trimming and J lost 2 bases; unmatched junction nucleotides: 8. The CDR3 is 17 amino acids. CDR3 residues: CASSDRQGAILTDTQYF. CDR3 sequence (DNA): TGTGCCAGCAGTGACAGACAGGGGGCTATCCTCACAGATACGCAGTATTTT.

This clone was found a few times. The J gene is TRBJ2-3, the V gene TRBV7-9; the D gene could be TRBD1 or TRBD2 (6 bases each). Trimming removed 1 base from V and 2 bases from J, with 16 bases in between. Germline V gene data show CDR1 as SEHNR and CDR2 as FQNEAQ (reference sequence). The CDR3 spans 17 residues. CDR3 loop: CASSLDGGWGFTDTQYF. DNA for the CDR3: TGTGCCAGCAGCTTAGACGGGGGCTGGGGGTTCACAGATACGCAGTATTTT. Combining the CDR3 with reference TRBV7-9 and TRBJ2-3 gives the whole variable domain DTGVSQNPRHKITKRGQNVTFRCDPISEHNRLYWYRQTLGQGPEFLTYFQNEAQLEKSRLLSDRFSAERPKGSFSTLEIQRTEQGDSAMYLCASSLDGGWGFTDTQYFGPGTRLTVL.

The V and J genes are TRBV5-8 and TRBJ1-5, with no clear D. Germline CDR1 is SGHTS and CDR2 is YDEGEE. Trimming left V 3 bases short and J 6 bases short, with 10 bases between. This CDR3 region has 13 residues. CDR3 sequence reads: CASSWVEGQPQHF. As DNA, the CDR3 is TGTGCCAGCAGCTGGGTAGAGGGTCAGCCCCAGCATTTT.

The rearrangement uses TRBV5-4 and TRBJ1-1; D unresolved. CDR1 and CDR2 from the germline V gene are SGHNT and YYREEE (reference sequence). The CDR3 contains 16 residues. The V end lost 0 bases, the J end lost 2 bases, and 14 bases lay between the germline ends. The CDR3 reads CASSLEQELINTEAFF. For the CDR3, the DNA is TGTGCCAGCAGCTTGGAGCAAGAACTTATTAACACTGAAGCTTTCTTT.

V gene TRBV7-9 combines with J gene TRBJ1-5; D unresolved. CDR1 SEHNR and CDR2 FQNEAQ come from the germline V gene (reference sequence). The CDR3 is 14 amino acids. V gave up 3 bases and J gave up 0 bases, with 6 bases separating them. CDR3 region: CASSLKGSNQPQHF. In nucleotides, the CDR3 is TGTGCCAGCAGCTTGAAAGGTAGCAATCAGCCCCAGCATTTT.

In nucleotides, the CDR3 is TGTGCCAGCAGTGCGACAGGAGCCTCTGGAAACACCATATATTTT. Its protein is CASSATGASGNTIYF. The chain employs TRBV25-1 and TRBJ1-3, with D perhaps TRBD1 (6 bases). Germline CDR1 is MGHDK and CDR2 is SYGVNS. V lost 4 bases and J lost 0, with 10 bases in between. The length of the CDR3 is 15 residues.

The genes are TRBV9 and TRBJ1-2; the match to TRBD1 covers 9 bases. Unmatched junction bases numbered 5, after V lost 0 bases and J lost 5 bases. CDR3 size: 15 residues. CDR1 and CDR2 (germline): SGDLS, YYNGEE. This CDR3 reads CASSVGAGQGYGYTF. The CDR3 DNA reads as TGTGCCAGCAGCGTAGGTGCGGGACAGGGATATGGCTACACCTTC.

The rearrangement uses TRBV4-1 and TRBJ2-7; D is possibly TRBD1 (5 bases). Germline V gene lookup returns CDR1 MGHRA and CDR2 YSYEKL. This CDR3 contains 14 residues. Trimming took off 5 bases at V and 3 bases at J, with 14 bases between the two ends. Here the CDR3 reads CASSYFRDGYEQYF. The DNA for the CDR3 is TGCGCCAGCAGCTATTTCAGGGATGGCTACGAGCAGTACTTC.

This chain joins TRBV6-4 and TRBJ1-2; no firm D call. CDR1 and CDR2 from the germline V gene are MRHNA and SNTAGT. The CDR3 has 13 residues. Trimming left V 3 bases short and J 7 bases short, with 12 bases between. The chain's CDR3 is CASSDGTVAGYTF. In nucleotides, the CDR3 is TGTGCCAGCAGTGATGGAACAGTGGCTGGCTACACCTTC.

V usage is TRBV10-3 and J usage is TRBJ2-7; 9 nucleotides match TRBD1. V shed 10 bases, J shed 3 bases, and the junction held 7 bases outside the gene matches. CDR1 ENHRY and CDR2 SYGVKD come from the germline V gene. The CDR3 loop spans 13 amino acids. For the CDR3, the DNA is TGTGCCACCCAAACGACAGGGGGCTACGAGCAGTACGTC. As protein: CATQTTGGYEQYV.

The chain combines TRBV5-5 with TRBJ2-7; 8 bases agree with TRBD1. Germline-derived CDR1 and CDR2 are SGHKS and YYEKEE (reference sequence). V shed 3 bases and J 3 bases; nucleotides not matched to a gene: 8. This CDR3 has 15 residues. The CDR3 spells CASSSDRGWGYEQYV. Written as DNA, the CDR3 is TGTGCCAGCAGCTCCGACAGGGGTTGGGGCTACGAGCAGTACGTC.

The chain couples TRBV11-3 to TRBJ2-7; TRBD1 aligns across 11 bases. This CDR3 is 14 amino acids long. V dropped 5 bases and J dropped 3; count of bases not matched to a gene: 3. CDR1 SGHNT and CDR2 YENEEA come from the germline V gene. CDR3 sequence reads: CASSPGTGGYEQYF. CDR3 nucleotides: TGTGCCAGCAGCCCCGGGACAGGGGGCTACGAGCAGTACTTC.

The V gene is TRBV27, the J gene TRBJ2-5; 15 bases are a match to TRBD2. The CDR3 runs 15 residues. CDR1 and CDR2 from the germline V gene are MNHEY and SMNVEV (reference sequence). V trimming: 10 bases; J trimming: 4 bases; junction bases outside the gene matches: 7. CDR3 DNA sequence: TGTGCCACCCGGACTAGCGGGGGGGCCGGAGAGACCCAGTACTTC. It specifies CATRTSGGAGETQYF.